Presented here are 22 T cell receptor beta chains from one specimen sequenced in a study of cytomegalovirus exposure and HLA in healthy donors. The PCR employed 60 Vbeta primers together with 13 Jbeta primers. Method: immunoSEQ multiplex PCR; TCRdb's copy keeps in-frame clones and lacks some. The sample consists of under 150,000 clones, roughly 80% of them appearing once. The sample consisted of PBMCs. These receptors were obtained from a man aged 35 to 55 in good health and CMV-seropositive.

CDR3 DNA sequence: TGCGCCAGCAGTGAGTCGGCGGCGGGGAACACTGAAGCTTTCTTT. Translating it yields CASSESAAGNTEAFF. V and J are TRBV10-1 and TRBJ1-1; D unclear. Trimming took off 0 bases at V and 1 base at J, with 9 bases between the two ends. There are 15 residues in the CDR3. Germline V CDR1 and CDR2: WNHNN, SYGVQD (reference sequence).

The chain employs TRBV7-9 and TRBJ1-2; 7 bases agree with TRBD1. The germline CDR1 and CDR2 sequences are SEHNR and FQNEAQ (reference sequence). The CDR3 spans 15 residues. J was trimmed by 3 bases and V by 5 bases; bases with no gene match: 9. The CDR3 region is CASSNWDRDYYGYTF. CDR3 coding DNA: TGTGCCAGCAGCAATTGGGACAGAGACTACTATGGCTACACCTTC.

The gene calls are TRBV15 and TRBJ2-7; 7 bases are a match to TRBD2. The germline V gene encodes CDR1 LNHNV and CDR2 YYDKDF (reference sequence). V lost 0 bases and J lost 3; bases outside the gene matches: 2. The CDR3 totals 14 residues. The CDR3 DNA sequence: TGTGCCACCAGCAGAGACGGCGGGAGCTACGAGCAGTACTTC. This encodes CATSRDGGSYEQYF.

The chain employs TRBV5-1 and TRBJ2-2, with D maybe TRBD2 (6 bases). The V gene lost 4 bases and the J gene lost 5 bases, with 15 bases spanning the gap. The CDR3 runs 15 residues. Germline lookup yields CDR1 SGHRS and CDR2 YFSETQ. CDR3 nucleotides: TGCGCCAGCAGCCTTCTCGGAGGGGTGACCGGGGAGCTGTTTTTT. Translation gives CASSLLGGVTGELFF.

This clone was seen just once. V and J are TRBV30 and TRBJ1-1, with D possibly matching TRBD1 (5 bases). The CDR3 extends over 14 amino acids. Trimming took off 0 bases at V and 6 bases at J, with 14 bases between the two ends. The germline V gene has CDR1 GTSNPN and CDR2 SVGIG (reference sequence). This chain's CDR3 is CAWSVKGRGAEAFF. The DNA of the CDR3 is TGTGCCTGGAGTGTAAAGGGGCGGGGGGCTGAAGCTTTCTTT.

V usage is TRBV19 and J usage is TRBJ1-5, with TRBD1 matching 8 bases. V lost 6 bases to trimming and J lost 0 bases; unmatched junction nucleotides: 4. Germline V gives CDR1 LNHDA, CDR2 SQIVND (reference sequence). The CDR3 covers 15 residues. The CDR3 protein is CASRTQGVSNQPQHF. CDR3 sequence (DNA): TGTGCCAGTAGAACACAGGGGGTTAGCAATCAGCCCCAGCATTTT.

This clone has a single count. V and J are TRBV19 and TRBJ1-1, with D perhaps matching TRBD1 (6 bases). Trimming removed 3 bases at V and 0 bases at J, with 11 bases between. Germline lookup yields CDR1 LNHDA and CDR2 SQIVND (reference sequence). The CDR3 covers 15 residues. Here the CDR3 reads CASSIQGNMNTEAFF. In DNA form, the CDR3 reads TGTGCCAGTAGTATTCAGGGGAACATGAACACTGAAGCTTTCTTT. Complete variable domain (other parts from reference TRBV19 and TRBJ1-1): DGGITQSPKYLFRKEGQNVTLSCEQNLNHDAMYWYRQDPGQGLRLIYYSQIVNDFQKGDIAEGYSVSREKKESFPLTVTSAQKNPTAFYLCASSIQGNMNTEAFFGQGTRLTVV.

The chain uses TRBV10-3 and TRBJ1-1; a weak D match, TRBD1 (6 bases). Trimming left V 6 bases short and J 11 bases short, with 13 bases between. From germline, CDR1 is ENHRY and CDR2 SYGVKD. The CDR3 runs 11 residues. CDR3 DNA sequence: TGTGCCATCAGATCAGGGGAGACGGCTTTCTTT. It is translated as CAIRSGETAFF.

V gene TRBV11-3 combines with J gene TRBJ1-2; D might be TRBD1 (6 bases). This CDR3 spans 13 amino acids. Germline CDR1 SGHNT, CDR2 YENEEA. The V gene lost 0 bases and the J gene lost 6 bases, with 8 bases spanning the gap. Here the CDR3 DNA reads TGTGCCAGCAGCTTAGACAGGGGCAATGGCTACACCTTC. This sequence encodes CASSLDRGNGYTF.

The V gene is TRBV5-1, the J gene TRBJ1-3, with 7 bases that match TRBD1. The V gene end was trimmed by 1 base and the J gene end by 0 bases; junction bases not matched to a gene: 4. There are 16 residues in the CDR3. In germline, CDR1 is SGHRS, CDR2 YFSETQ. DNA of the CDR3: TGCGCCAGCAGCTTGATGGGACAGAGCTCTGGAAACACCATATATTTT. This translates into CASSLMGQSSGNTIYF. The whole variable domain, remainder taken from reference TRBV5-1 and TRBJ1-3, is KAGVTQTPRYLIKTRGQQVTLSCSPISGHRSVSWYQQTPGQGLQFLFEYFSETQRNKGNFPGRFSGRQFSNSRSEMNVSTLELGDSALYLCASSLMGQSSGNTIYFGEGSWLTVV.

The V and J genes are TRBV6-5 and TRBJ1-3, with 9 positions matching TRBD1. CDR3 size: 15 residues. Germline values: CDR1 MNHEY, CDR2 SVGAGI. V shed 4 bases and J 4 bases; nucleotides not matched to a gene: 5. The CDR3 sequence: CASSWDRAAGNTIYF. In nucleotides, the CDR3 is TGTGCCAGCAGTTGGGACAGGGCCGCAGGAAACACCATATATTTT.

The V call is TRBV7-3, the J call TRBJ2-3; 8 bases are a match to TRBD2. CDR1 SGHTA and CDR2 FQGTGA come from the germline V gene. The CDR3 consists of 15 residues. V was clipped by 4 bases and J by 0 bases; unmatched bases: 3. The CDR3, as DNA: TGTGCCAGCAGCTCGACTAGCGCTAGCACAGATACGCAGTATTTT. It translates to CASSSTSASTDTQYF.

The rearrangement joins TRBV5-1 to TRBJ1-1; D unclear. The V gene's germline CDR1 is SGHRS and CDR2 YFSETQ. This CDR3 is built from 13 residues. Trimming took off 0 bases at V and 8 bases at J, with 11 bases between the two ends. The DNA of the CDR3 is TGCGCCAGCAGCTTGGCCAAAGGAGGAGAAGCTTTCTTT. Translation gives CASSLAKGGEAFF.

The chain recombines TRBV6-5 with TRBJ2-5; TRBD2 matches at 7 bases. The J call may be incorrect, as the DNA end agrees better with TRBJ2-7. CDR1 MNHEY and CDR2 SVGAGI come from the germline V gene. This CDR3 is built from 13 residues. The CDR3 here is CASRGGTPYEQYF. CDR3 nucleotides: TGTGCCAGCAGGGGAGGGACCCCCTACGAGCAGTACTTC.

By its share, this clone is medium-sized (0.01 to 0.1%). This chain connects TRBV18 to TRBJ2-7; TRBD1 is a possible D gene (5 bases). Germline V lookup: CDR1 KGHSH, CDR2 LQKENI. V was clipped by 1 base and J by 6 bases, with 16 bases between them. This CDR3 region has 15 residues. The CDR3 DNA sequence: TGTGCCAGCTCACCACAGTCAGGGATGGAGAGCGAGCAGTACTTC. Its protein is CASSPQSGMESEQYF.

The chain carries TRBV19 and TRBJ2-2; 9 bases map to TRBD1. This CDR3 is 15 amino acids long. Trimming cost V 6 bases and J 6 bases; bases outside gene matches: 8. Germline V gene data show CDR1 as LNHDA and CDR2 as SQIVND (reference sequence). The CDR3 reads CASRSDRGFSGELFF. The CDR3 nucleotides are TGTGCCAGTAGATCGGACAGGGGATTTTCCGGGGAGCTGTTTTTT.

The chain has TRBV5-1 and TRBJ2-5; possibly TRBD2 for D (6 bases). This CDR3 has 15 residues. Trimming cost V 3 bases and J 5 bases, with 17 bases left between them. Per germline, CDR1 SGHRS and CDR2 YFSETQ. CDR3 nucleotide sequence: TGCGCCAGCAGCTCGCGGGACTCCTATGGGGAGACCCAGTACTTC. Its translation: CASSSRDSYGETQYF.

The chain links TRBV19 to TRBJ2-2; TRBD2 is a possible D gene (5 bases). Germline CDR1 reads LNHDA; CDR2 reads SQIVND (reference sequence). With 6 bases removed from V and 4 bases from J, the gap between germline ends came to 15 bases. This CDR3 is built from 15 residues. The CDR3 loop is CASSPPHAGTGELFF. The CDR3 nucleotides are TGTGCCAGTAGCCCTCCCCACGCGGGCACCGGGGAGCTGTTTTTT.

The chain couples TRBV30 to TRBJ2-2, with 7 bases fitting TRBD1. The CDR3 is 15 residues long. Germline V gene sequence: CDR1 GTSNPN, CDR2 SVGIG (reference sequence). V dropped 7 bases and J dropped 2; count of bases not matched to a gene: 10. The CDR3 protein is CAYPTGSHNTGELFF. The DNA of the CDR3 is TGTGCCTACCCGACAGGGAGTCATAACACCGGGGAGCTGTTTTTT.

The genes are TRBV11-3 and TRBJ1-2, with D hard to call. From germline, CDR1 is SGHNT and CDR2 YENEEA. This CDR3 is built from 13 residues. V dropped 5 bases and J dropped 8 bases, with 15 bases sitting between them. CDR3 sequence (DNA): TGTGCCAGCAGCAATCCGACCGCGCGGGGCTACACCTTC. Amino acid sequence: CASSNPTARGYTF.

This sequence joins TRBV5-6 and TRBJ2-5, with 11 bases fitting TRBD2. Germline V gives CDR1 SGHDT, CDR2 YYEEEE. The CDR3 contains 15 residues. V shed 2 bases and J 6 bases; nucleotides not matched to a gene: 6. The CDR3 bases are TGTGCCAGCAGCTTAGTGGGACTAGCGGAAAAGACCCAGTACTTC. It is translated as CASSLVGLAEKTQYF.

The chain carries TRBV27 and TRBJ1-2, with D hard to call. The CDR3 has 15 residues. Germline V gene data show CDR1 as MNHEY and CDR2 as SMNVEV (reference sequence). The ends were cut back, 4 bases at V and 5 bases at J, with 17 bases in the middle. The CDR3 here is CASSSSLRQAYGYTF. The CDR3 DNA follows: TGTGCCAGCAGTTCTAGCCTACGCCAAGCGTATGGCTACACCTTC.